The 31 T cell receptor beta chains presented below share a single source sample, sequenced in a study of beta chain features in type 1 diabetes. The study reverse transcribed the entire isolated RNA, so it sequenced expressed TCRB transcripts. Clones were sequenced by immunoSEQ multiplex PCR, and TCRdb holds only the in-frame ones, with some missing. This sample carries approximately 250,000 clones, about a tenth of them seen once, and the ten largest clones take 0.017%. Study findings and constraints: All four CD4+ subsets from Type 1 diabetes patients carried moderately but significantly shorter TCRB CDR3s.

Their target antigens are unknown. The sequenced material came from naive CD4+ T cells from blood. These receptors all stem from a man between 25 and 39 years old with type 1 diabetes.

The V call is TRBV9, the J call TRBJ2-2; weak D call: TRBD1 (6 bases). Germline-derived CDR1 and CDR2 are SGDLS and YYNGEE. Between the trimmed V and J ends, which lost 1 base and 2 bases, there was a span of 9 bases. The CDR3 spans 15 residues. The CDR3 loop reads CASSVYRVNTGELFF. The CDR3 DNA follows: TGTGCCAGCAGCGTATACAGGGTAAACACCGGGGAGCTGTTTTTT.

This clone was observed a handful of times. The rearrangement links TRBV2 to TRBJ1-1, with D possibly TRBD1 on 5 matching bases. Trimming took 8 bases from V and 0 from J, leaving 10 bases between them. Looked up from germline, CDR1 is SNHLY and CDR2 is FYNNEI. CDR3 length equals 13 residues. CDR3 nucleotide sequence: TGTGCCAGCGAGACAGACATGAACACTGAAGCTTTCTTT. Translation: CASETDMNTEAFF.

This clone was observed a few times. V and J are TRBV30 and TRBJ2-1, with D possibly being TRBD2 (6 bases). The ends were cut back, 5 bases at V and 2 bases at J, with 10 bases in the middle. Germline values: CDR1 GTSNPN, CDR2 SVGIG (reference sequence). The CDR3 has 13 amino acids. The CDR3 DNA follows: TGTGCCTGGGCGCCGGGGGCCTACAATGAGCAGTTCTTC. Residues: CAWAPGAYNEQFF.

In this sample, this clone turned up a few times. This rearrangement joins TRBV2 to TRBJ2-3; 9 nucleotides agree with TRBD1. The germline CDR1 and CDR2 sequences are SNHLY and FYNNEI. This CDR3 is built from 12 residues. V trimming: 6 bases; J trimming: 5 bases; junction bases outside the gene matches: 0. The CDR3 spells CASRDRGDTQYF. CDR3 coding DNA: TGTGCCAGCAGGGACAGGGGAGATACGCAGTATTTT.

This clone has a handful of counts. The chain links TRBV12-5 to TRBJ2-1, with 9 bases matching TRBD1. Trimming took 6 bases from V and 8 from J; bases not matched to a gene: 5. Germline CDR1 and CDR2: LGHNT and FRNRAP. CDR3 size: 13 residues. CDR3: CASGLGQGYEQFF. The CDR3 DNA is TGTGCTAGTGGGCTGGGACAGGGATATGAGCAGTTCTTC.

This chain links TRBV7-3 with TRBJ2-2; D is perhaps TRBD1 (5 bases). This CDR3 has 12 amino acids. V lost 8 bases, J lost 6 bases, and 10 bases lay in between. The germline gives CDR1 SGHTA, CDR2 FQGTGA. CDR3 sequence: CASGSGSGELFF. DNA for the CDR3: TGTGCCAGCGGTTCAGGGTCCGGGGAGCTGTTTTTT.

The chain is built from TRBV10-3 and TRBJ2-7; 9 nucleotides agree with TRBD1. This CDR3 is 13 amino acids long. The V and J ends lost 11 bases and 2 bases, in that order; junction bases with no gene match: 7. Germline V gene sequence: CDR1 ENHRY, CDR2 SYGVKD. The CDR3 DNA reads as TGTGCCGCCCGGGACAGGGATACCTACGAGCAGTACTTC. Its protein product is CAARDRDTYEQYF.

The chain carries TRBV6-5 and TRBJ2-1; 8 nucleotides line up with TRBD2. The V segment lost 4 bases and the J segment 0 bases; nucleotides outside the gene matches: 5. Germline V lookup: CDR1 MNHEY, CDR2 SVGAGI. The CDR3 has 16 residues. The CDR3: CASSSAGGSSYNEQFF. The CDR3 coding sequence is TGTGCCAGCAGTTCTGCGGGGGGAAGCTCCTACAATGAGCAGTTCTTC.

This clone has just a few counts. The chain combines TRBV28 with TRBJ1-2, with 7 bases lining up with TRBD1. Trimming took 4 bases from V and 8 from J; bases not matched to a gene: 7. Per the germline V gene, CDR1 is MDHEN and CDR2 is SYDVKM. The CDR3 length is 13 residues. CDR3 residues: CASSSTPTGGYTF. In nucleotides, the CDR3 is TGTGCCAGCAGTTCCACCCCGACAGGGGGCTACACCTTC.

V is TRBV4-1 and J is TRBJ2-7; TRBD1 matches 8 bases. The J segment lost 3 bases and the V segment lost 4 bases, leaving 14 bases of the junction unmatched. This CDR3 is built from 17 residues. Per the germline V gene, CDR1 is MGHRA and CDR2 is YSYEKL. This CDR3 is CASSLNSAGQGGYEQYF. The CDR3 DNA reads TGCGCCAGCAGCCTCAATTCCGCCGGACAGGGTGGCTACGAGCAGTACTTC.

The chain is built from TRBV5-1 and TRBJ2-1, with D possibly being TRBD2 (5 bases). CDR1 and CDR2 (germline): SGHRS, YFSETQ. The length of the CDR3 is 16 residues. The V and J ends lost 4 bases and 9 bases respectively, with 23 bases between them. The CDR3 DNA reads as TGCGCCAGCAGCCCCGGGGTAGCGAGCTCTCTCACTGAGCAGTTCTTC. As protein: CASSPGVASSLTEQFF.

The genes are TRBV9 and TRBJ2-2; 7 bases map to TRBD2. The V gene end was trimmed by 3 bases and the J gene end by 4 bases; junction bases not matched to a gene: 3. The germline V gene has CDR1 SGDLS and CDR2 YYNGEE. The CDR3 contains 14 residues. CDR3 nucleotides: TGTGCCAGCAGCGGGGGACTAATCACCGGGGAGCTGTTTTTT. Translating gives CASSGGLITGELFF.

This clone turned up a few times. V is TRBV10-3 and J is TRBJ2-6, with a possible D match to TRBD2 (6 bases). V was trimmed by 6 bases and J by 1 base, leaving 13 bases between them. There are 16 residues in the CDR3. CDR1 ENHRY and CDR2 SYGVKD come from the germline V gene. The CDR3 region is CAIRGTSGSGANVLTF. Here the CDR3 DNA reads TGTGCCATCAGGGGGACTTCGGGGTCTGGGGCCAACGTCCTGACTTTC.

V and J are TRBV12-5 and TRBJ2-3; the D is unclear. Per the germline V gene, CDR1 is LGHNT and CDR2 is FRNRAP. V dropped 0 bases and J dropped 5 bases, with 6 bases sitting between them. The CDR3 covers 13 residues. CDR3 loop: CASGLVRRDTQYF. The CDR3 bases are TGTGCTAGTGGTTTGGTCCGTAGAGATACGCAGTATTTT.

The rearrangement joins TRBV5-4 to TRBJ2-5; 7 nucleotides match TRBD2. The CDR3 is 15 residues long. The V and J ends lost 2 bases and 5 bases, in that order; junction bases with no gene match: 9. Germline V gene data show CDR1 as SGHNT and CDR2 as YYREEE (reference sequence). The CDR3 spells CASSFTGTTAETQYF. The CDR3 nucleotides are TGTGCCAGCAGCTTTACCGGGACTACGGCGGAGACCCAGTACTTC.

This clone turned up a few times. The chain uses TRBV28 and TRBJ2-5, with TRBD1 as a possible D gene (6 bases). Germline V gene lookup returns CDR1 MDHEN and CDR2 SYDVKM. The CDR3 is 13 residues long. The germline V and J ends were trimmed by 3 bases and 4 bases, with 9 bases remaining between them. The CDR3 region is CASSFRTAETQYF. The CDR3 DNA reads TGTGCCAGCAGTTTCCGGACAGCAGAGACCCAGTACTTC.

The rearrangement joins TRBV6-1 to TRBJ2-7; TRBD1 matches 7 bases. Germline lookup yields CDR1 MNHNS and CDR2 SASEGT. The CDR3 sequence is 14 residues long. With V trimmed by 5 bases and J by 2 bases, 6 bases remained unmatched. CDR3 in amino acids: CASSSETGTYEQYF. The DNA for the CDR3 is TGTGCCAGCAGTTCTGAGACAGGGACCTACGAGCAGTACTTC.

This clone was counted only a few times. The CDR3 sequence: CASSSSGGAAYNEQFF. Written as DNA, the CDR3 is TGTGCCAGCAGCTCATCGGGAGGGGCGGCTTACAATGAGCAGTTCTTC. The rearrangement joins TRBV9 to TRBJ2-1; 8 bases map to TRBD2. The CDR3 covers 16 residues. Trimming took 4 bases from V and 4 from J; bases not matched to a gene: 10. Germline loops: CDR1 SGDLS, CDR2 YYNGEE.

The chain employs TRBV18 and TRBJ1-2; a weak D match, TRBD1 (6 bases). Germline lookup yields CDR1 KGHSH and CDR2 LQKENI. The CDR3 covers 13 residues. The ends were cut back, 3 bases at V and 3 bases at J, with 8 bases in the middle. DNA of the CDR3: TGTGCCAGCTCACCCCCAGGGGACTATGGCTACACCTTC. This translates into CASSPPGDYGYTF.

The table lists this clone with a few counts. The chain has TRBV12-5 and TRBJ2-7; D remains unclear. Trimming took off 2 bases at V and 2 bases at J, with 7 bases between the two ends. The CDR3 contains 13 residues. In germline, CDR1 is LGHNT, CDR2 FRNRAP. CDR3: CASGLTVTYEQYF. CDR3 nucleotides: TGTGCTAGTGGTTTGACGGTCACCTACGAGCAGTACTTC.

The chain uses TRBV29-1 and TRBJ2-2; D call uncertain. The V end lost 3 bases, the J end lost 5 bases, and 7 bases lay between the germline ends. Germline assignment: CDR1 SQVTM and CDR2 ANQGSEA. The CDR3 is 12 residues long. The CDR3: CSVEERTGELFF. In DNA form, the CDR3 reads TGCAGCGTTGAGGAGCGAACCGGGGAGCTGTTTTTT.

The chain carries TRBV7-9 and TRBJ1-4, with TRBD1 matching 10 bases. The V gene end was trimmed by 5 bases and the J gene end by 8 bases; junction bases not matched to a gene: 5. CDR3 length: 14 amino acids. Germline values: CDR1 SEHNR, CDR2 FQNEAQ (reference sequence). As DNA, the CDR3 is TGTGCCAGCAGCCCGGGACAGGGGCAGGAAAAACTGTTTTTT. It specifies CASSPGQGQEKLFF. The full variable domain, rest sourced from reference TRBV7-9 and TRBJ1-4, is DTGVSQNPRHKITKRGQNVTFRCDPISEHNRLYWYRQTLGQGPEFLTYFQNEAQLEKSRLLSDRFSAERPKGSFSTLEIQRTEQGDSAMYLCASSPGQGQEKLFFGSGTQLSVL.

This clone has only a few counts. The chain combines TRBV4-2 with TRBJ2-7; 13 nucleotides match TRBD2. CDR3 length: 15 residues. The germline V gene has CDR1 LGHNA and CDR2 YNFKEQ. After removal of 4 bases from V and 7 bases from J, the junction contained 7 bases not matched to a gene. Here the CDR3 DNA reads TGTGCCAGCAGCCTGAAACTAGCGGGGGGGGAGGAGCAGTACTTC. Its protein product is CASSLKLAGGEEQYF.

This clone showed up just a few times. V gene TRBV4-2 combines with J gene TRBJ1-2; D might be TRBD1 (6 bases). The germline CDR1 and CDR2 sequences are LGHNA and YNFKEQ. Trimming removed 0 bases at V and 4 bases at J, with 15 bases between. CDR3 size: 16 residues. The CDR3 region has the DNA TGTGCCAGCAGCCAAGATGGCGCCAGGGGATCCTATGGCTACACCTTC. This sequence encodes CASSQDGARGSYGYTF.

This clone was observed a handful of times. The V and J genes are TRBV5-1 and TRBJ2-1; possibly TRBD1 for D (5 bases). There are 13 residues in the CDR3. V lost 4 bases and J lost 5, with 10 bases in between. CDR1 is SGHRS and CDR2 is YFSETQ in the germline V gene. CDR3 region: CASSQDSHNEQFF. DNA for the CDR3: TGCGCCAGCAGCCAAGACAGTCACAATGAGCAGTTCTTC. The whole variable domain, remainder taken from reference TRBV5-1 and TRBJ2-1, is KAGVTQTPRYLIKTRGQQVTLSCSPISGHRSVSWYQQTPGQGLQFLFEYFSETQRNKGNFPGRFSGRQFSNSRSEMNVSTLELGDSALYLCASSQDSHNEQFFGPGTRLTVL.

The table lists this clone with a few counts. V is TRBV6-5 and J is TRBJ2-7; 12 bases map to TRBD2. Looked up from germline, CDR1 is MNHEY and CDR2 is SVGAGI. This CDR3 is built from 15 residues. J was trimmed by 2 bases and V by 5 bases; bases with no gene match: 4. This chain's CDR3 is CASSRTSGTTYEQYF. The CDR3 DNA is TGTGCCAGCAGTCGGACTAGCGGGACCACCTACGAGCAGTACTTC.

This clone was observed a handful of times. The V gene is TRBV25-1, the J gene TRBJ1-6; maybe TRBD1 (6 bases). Germline CDR1 is MGHDK and CDR2 is SYGVNS. This CDR3 is built from 14 residues. V shed 5 bases and J shed 8 bases, with 13 bases lying between them. CDR3 bases: TGTGCCAGCAGTACATACAGGGCCGATTCACCCCTCCACTTT. It specifies CASSTYRADSPLHF.

This clone was recorded a few times. The chain uses TRBV4-1 and TRBJ2-7, with TRBD1 as a possible D gene (6 bases). Trimming took 1 base from V and 3 from J, leaving 13 bases between them. The CDR3 covers 15 residues. The germline V gene has CDR1 MGHRA and CDR2 YSYEKL. CDR3 DNA: TGCGCCAGCAGCCAAGGTTGGATAGGGGGCTACGAGCAGTACTTC. Protein sequence: CASSQGWIGGYEQYF.

V and J are TRBV7-9 and TRBJ1-2; no clear D. V dropped 4 bases and J dropped 5 bases, with 2 bases sitting between them. This CDR3 is built from 10 residues. In germline, CDR1 is SEHNR, CDR2 FQNEAQ (reference sequence). The CDR3 is CASSSYGYTF. The CDR3 DNA sequence: TGTGCCAGCAGCTCTTATGGCTACACCTTC.

This clone was counted only a few times. The V and J genes are TRBV28 and TRBJ2-7; weak D call: TRBD1 (5 bases). The V and J ends lost 9 bases and 5 bases respectively, with 8 bases between them. The CDR3 covers 10 residues. CDR1 and CDR2 (germline): MDHEN, SYDVKM. The CDR3 region is CARGHHEQYF. CDR3 nucleotide sequence: TGTGCCAGGGGGCACCACGAGCAGTACTTC.

This clone was detected a few times. The chain carries TRBV4-3 and TRBJ1-1, with TRBD1 as a possible D gene (5 bases). Trimming shortened V by 1 base and J by 0 bases, and 9 bases separated the two germline ends. The length of the CDR3 is 15 residues. Germline V gene sequence: CDR1 LGHNA, CDR2 YSLEER. CDR3 DNA: TGCGCCAGCAGCCAAGCAAGACAGCTGAACACTGAAGCTTTCTTT. This sequence encodes CASSQARQLNTEAFF.